This T cell receptor beta chain emerged from a study of T cells in Graves' hyperthyroidism and ophthalmopathy. This clonotype was counted at least ten times. As yet, its antigen is unknown. Overall study findings and caveats: Ophthalmopathy cases were set apart from stable hyperthyroidism by a 13 V-J model.

The germline V gene has CDR1 SGHNT and CDR2 YENEEA. Trimming took 3 bases from V and 4 from J, leaving 12 bases between them. CDR3 size: 14 residues. Stability of Graves' hyperthyroidism was defined as absent ophthalmopathy progression within 18 months. Each diagnosis drew on symptoms, thyroxine, TRAb, thyroid ultrasound and orbital computed tomography findings. The PBMCs were sourced from fresh peripheral blood (10 ml). Amplification of TCR beta CDR3 regions was performed using RNA transcripts as template. The primer set for the first-round RT-PCR of the TCR CDR3 was HTBI. In TCRdb, the multiplex PCR reads were re-called with MiXCR into one record per CDR3 protein. The table has about 420,000 distinct CDR3 sequences, 15% to 18% seen once.

The chain links TRBV11-3 to TRBJ1-1; the D gene is possibly TRBD1 (5 bases). The TCR originated in a woman younger than 35 with Graves' hyperthyroidism. The sequencing sample was made of blood. The CDR3 spells CASSFGAPGTEAFF. As DNA, the CDR3 is TGTGCCAGCAGCTTTGGGGCCCCGGGCACTGAAGCTTTCTTT.